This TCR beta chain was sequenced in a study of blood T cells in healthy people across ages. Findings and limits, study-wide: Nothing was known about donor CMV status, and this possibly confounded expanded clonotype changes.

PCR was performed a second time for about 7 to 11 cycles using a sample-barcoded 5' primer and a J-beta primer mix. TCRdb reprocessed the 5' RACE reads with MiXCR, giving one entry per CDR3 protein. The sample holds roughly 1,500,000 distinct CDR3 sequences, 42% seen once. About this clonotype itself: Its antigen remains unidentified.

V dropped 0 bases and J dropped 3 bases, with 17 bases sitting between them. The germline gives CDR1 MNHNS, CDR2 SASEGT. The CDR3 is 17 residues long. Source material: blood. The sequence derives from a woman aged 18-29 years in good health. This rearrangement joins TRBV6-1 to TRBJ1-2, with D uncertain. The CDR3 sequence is CASSEAVLMTDYYGYTF. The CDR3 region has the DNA TGTGCCAGCAGTGAAGCAGTTTTAATGACCGACTACTATGGCTACACCTTC.